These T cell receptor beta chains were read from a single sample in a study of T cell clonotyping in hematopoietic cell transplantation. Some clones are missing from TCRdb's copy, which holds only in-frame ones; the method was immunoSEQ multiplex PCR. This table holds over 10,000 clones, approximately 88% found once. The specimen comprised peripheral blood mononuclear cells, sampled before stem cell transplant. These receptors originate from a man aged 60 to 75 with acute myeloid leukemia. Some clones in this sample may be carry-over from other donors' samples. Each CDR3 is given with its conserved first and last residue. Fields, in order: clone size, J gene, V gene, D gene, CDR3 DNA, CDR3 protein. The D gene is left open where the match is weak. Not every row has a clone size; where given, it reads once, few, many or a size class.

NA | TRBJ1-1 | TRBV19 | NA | TGTGCCAGCGGGGGCCCCGGGGGCGAGACTGAAGCTTTCTTT | CASGGPGGETEAFF
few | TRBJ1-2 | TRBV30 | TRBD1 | TGTGCCTGGAGTGTACCGGGACAGGGAGATGGCTACACCTTC | CAWSVPGQGDGYTF
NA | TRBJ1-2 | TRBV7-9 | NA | TGTGCCAGCAGCTTAGGCCCTTCCTATGGCTACACCTTC | CASSLGPSYGYTF
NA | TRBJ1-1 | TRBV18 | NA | TGTGCCAGCTCCCCACAGCACACTGAAGCTTTCTTT | CASSPQHTEAFF
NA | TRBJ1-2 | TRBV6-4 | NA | TGTGCCAGCAGTGCGGGAGGGTATGGCTACACCTTC | CASSAGGYGYTF
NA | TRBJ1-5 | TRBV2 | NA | TGTGCCGGATCAGCGGGGCGGCAGGGTCAGCCCCAGCATTTT | CAGSAGRQGQPQHF
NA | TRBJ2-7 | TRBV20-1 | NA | TGCAGTGCTAGAAGTCAATACGAGCAGTACTTC | CSARSQYEQYF
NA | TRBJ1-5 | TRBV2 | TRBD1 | TGTGCCAGCAGCCCCGGGACAGGGTCATTCAATCAGCCCCAGCATTTT | CASSPGTGSFNQPQHF
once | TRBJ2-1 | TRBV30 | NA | TGTGCCTGGAGCGCCCTTCATTACAACCGGCAGTTCTTC | CAWSALHYNRQFF
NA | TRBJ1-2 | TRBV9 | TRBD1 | TGTGCCAGCAGCGTAGCTCCTGGGACAGGTGGCTATGGCTACACCTTC | CASSVAPGTGGYGYTF
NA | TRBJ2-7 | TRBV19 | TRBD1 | TGTGCCAGTAGTATCGTAGGCAGGGGGCAGTTCGAGCAGTACTTC | CASSIVGRGQFEQYF
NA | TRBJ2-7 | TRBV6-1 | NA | TGTGCCAGCAGTGAAGGGACAACCTACTCCTACGAGCAGTACTTC | CASSEGTTYSYEQYF
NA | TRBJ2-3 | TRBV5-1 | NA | TGCGCCAGCAGCGCCACTCGCGGAGGGGATACGCAGTATTTT | CASSATRGGDTQYF
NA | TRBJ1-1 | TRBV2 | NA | TGTGCCAGCAGTGAAGAAGGATTCACTGAAGCTTTCTTT | CASSEEGFTEAFF
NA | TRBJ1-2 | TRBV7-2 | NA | TGTGCCAGCAGCTTAGGGGTCTATGGCTACACCTTC | CASSLGVYGYTF
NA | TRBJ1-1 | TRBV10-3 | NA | TGTGCCATCAGTTTGACAAGTTTGGACACTGAAGCTTTCTTT | CAISLTSLDTEAFF
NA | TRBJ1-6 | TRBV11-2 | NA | TGTGCCAGCAGCCGCTTAGGTCCCTATAATTCACCCCTCCACTTT | CASSRLGPYNSPLHF
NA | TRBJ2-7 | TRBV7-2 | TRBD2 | TGTGCCAGCAGCTTAGCTAGCGGGGACCTGAACGAGCAGTACTTC | CASSLASGDLNEQYF
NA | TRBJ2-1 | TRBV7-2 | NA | TGTGCCAGCAGCTCGACCCCCCTTCGCGTATACAATGAGCAGTTCTTC | CASSSTPLRVYNEQFF
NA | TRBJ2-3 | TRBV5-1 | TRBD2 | TGCGCCAGCAGCCGTACGGGACTAGCGGGGGCGGGGGATACGCAGTATTTT | CASSRTGLAGAGDTQYF
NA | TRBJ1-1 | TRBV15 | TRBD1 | TGTGCCACCAGCAGAAGACAGGGGCCCACTGAAGCTTTCTTT | CATSRRQGPTEAFF
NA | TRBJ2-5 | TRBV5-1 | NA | TGCGCCAGCAGCTTGGAGGAGGGGGCTGGGACCCAGTACTTC | CASSLEEGAGTQYF
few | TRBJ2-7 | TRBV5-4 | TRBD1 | TGTGCCGGCAGGCCAGGGACAGGGGTTCTCTACGAGCAGTACTTC | CAGRPGTGVLYEQYF
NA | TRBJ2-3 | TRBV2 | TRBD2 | TGTGCCAGCACCATCCTTAGCGGGGGGGCCACAGATACGCAGTATTTT | CASTILSGGATDTQYF
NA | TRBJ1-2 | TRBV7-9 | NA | TGTGCCAGCAGCCGTGGGGTAGTGGGTGGCTACACCTTC | CASSRGVVGGYTF
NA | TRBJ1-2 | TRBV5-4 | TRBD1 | TGTGCCAGCAGCCGGGGCGGGACAGAAGGTGGCTACACCTTC | CASSRGGTEGGYTF
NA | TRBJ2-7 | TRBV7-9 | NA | TGTGCCAGCAGCCTCGTGTCAGGCTTGGTTACCTACGAGCAGTACTTC | CASSLVSGLVTYEQYF
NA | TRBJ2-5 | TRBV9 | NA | TGTGCCAGCAGCGTAGGTGCGGGTCTGGAAGAGACCCAGTACTTC | CASSVGAGLEETQYF
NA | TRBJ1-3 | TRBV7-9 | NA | TGTGCCAGCAGGACGGCGGCTCACGAAGTGGTCTCTGGAAACACCATATATTTT | CASRTAAHEVVSGNTIYF
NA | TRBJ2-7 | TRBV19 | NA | TGTGCCAGTAGTCCCGGGCTAAATTACGAGCAGTACTTC | CASSPGLNYEQYF
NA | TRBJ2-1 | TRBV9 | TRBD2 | TGTGCCAGCAGCGTAGCAGCGGGGGGATTCAGCTCCTACAATGAGCAGTTCTTC | CASSVAAGGFSSYNEQFF
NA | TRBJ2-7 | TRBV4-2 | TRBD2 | TGTGCCAGCAGCCAAGAACAGGCGGGGACTAGCTACGAGCAGTACTTC | CASSQEQAGTSYEQYF
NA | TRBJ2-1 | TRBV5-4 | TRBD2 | TGTGCCAGCAGCATTGGGACTAGCTATGAGCAGTTCTTC | CASSIGTSYEQFF
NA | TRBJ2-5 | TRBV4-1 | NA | TGCGCCAGCAGCCGAGACGGAAGATTCCAAGAGACCCAGTACTTC | CASSRDGRFQETQYF
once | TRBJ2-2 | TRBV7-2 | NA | TGTGCCAGCAGCTTGGTCGACAGGGAGGGCACCGGGGAGCTGTTTTTT | CASSLVDREGTGELFF
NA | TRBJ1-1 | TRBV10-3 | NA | TGTGCCATCAGTGCGAACCAGAACACTGAAGCTTTCTTT | CAISANQNTEAFF
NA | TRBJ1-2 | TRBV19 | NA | TGTGCCAGTACCTTCTTGAACGGGGACCTTAACTATGGCTACACCTTC | CASTFLNGDLNYGYTF
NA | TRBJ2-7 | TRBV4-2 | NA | TGTGCCAGCAGCCAATGGGCTGAATACGAGCAGTACTTC | CASSQWAEYEQYF
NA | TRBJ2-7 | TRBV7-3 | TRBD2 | TGCGCCAGCAGCCAAGAAATTAGGACTAGCGGTGTTTACGAGCAGTACTTC | CASSQEIRTSGVYEQYF
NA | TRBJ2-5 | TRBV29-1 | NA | TGCAGCGTTGAAGTCACAGGGTTCCGGACCCAGTACTTC | CSVEVTGFRTQYF
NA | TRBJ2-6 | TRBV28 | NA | TGTGCCAGCATACGGGTTGGGGGGGCGGCTGGGGCCAACGTCCTGACTTTC | CASIRVGGAAGANVLTF
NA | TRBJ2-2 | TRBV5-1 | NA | TGCGCCAGCAGCTTGATGGGGAGTACCGGGGAGCTGTTTTTT | CASSLMGSTGELFF
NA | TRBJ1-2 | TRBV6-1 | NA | TGTGCCAGCAGTGAAACTCGACCGAATTTCTATGGCTACACCTTC | CASSETRPNFYGYTF
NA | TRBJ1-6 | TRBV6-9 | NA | TGTGCCAGCAGTCCACAACCTCCCGAGGGGGAGGGCTCCTATAATTCACCCCTCCACTTT | CASSPQPPEGEGSYNSPLHF
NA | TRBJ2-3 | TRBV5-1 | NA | TGCGCCAGCAGCTACCAGACAGACAACACAGATACGCAGTATTTT | CASSYQTDNTDTQYF
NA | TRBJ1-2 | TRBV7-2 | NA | TGTGCCAGCAGCTTAGTTTCAGGGGTTGGCGGCTACACCTTC | CASSLVSGVGGYTF
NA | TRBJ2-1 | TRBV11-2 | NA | TGTGCCAGCAGCTTAAGGGCCCAGACTCGCCTCGGGGAGCAGTTCTTC | CASSLRAQTRLGEQFF
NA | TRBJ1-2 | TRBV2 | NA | TGTGCCAGCAGTGTGGGCACGGAAAGTGGCTACACCTTC | CASSVGTESGYTF
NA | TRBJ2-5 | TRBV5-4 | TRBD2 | TGTGCCAGCAGCCGTCGACTAGCGGGGAGAGAGACCCAGTACTTC | CASSRRLAGRETQYF
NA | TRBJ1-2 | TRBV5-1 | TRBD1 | TGCGCCAGCAGCACCGGACAGGATCCGGTTCCGTACACCTTC | CASSTGQDPVPYTF
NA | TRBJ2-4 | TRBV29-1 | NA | TGCAGCGCGGAAGGGGGGGCCAAAAACATTCAGTACTTC | CSAEGGAKNIQYF
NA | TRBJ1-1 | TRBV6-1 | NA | TGTGCCAGTATACTGGACGGACCGATGAACACTGAAGCTTTCTTT | CASILDGPMNTEAFF
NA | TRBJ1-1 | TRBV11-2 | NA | TGTGCCAGCAGCTTGAGATTCGGAGACCGGAACACTGAAGCTTTCTTT | CASSLRFGDRNTEAFF
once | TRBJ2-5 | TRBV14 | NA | TGTGCTAGCAGCCAGTTGTCAGGGTGGATCGATAGTAAAGAGACCCAGTACTTC | CASSQLSGWIDSKETQYF
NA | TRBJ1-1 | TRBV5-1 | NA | TGCGCCAGCAGCTCTCTAACAACCGGAGGGGGGAGCACTGAAGCTTTCTTT | CASSSLTTGGGSTEAFF